The 23 T cell receptor beta chains below were found in one sample sequenced in a study of cytomegalovirus exposure and HLA in healthy donors. Data came from immunoSEQ multiplex PCR; TCRdb stores just in-frame clones and leaves some out. The sample consists of some 170,000 clones, roughly 86% of them appearing once. Sequenced input: PBMCs. These receptors all come from a man between 18 and 35 years old in good health and CMV-seropositive.

The chain's CDR3 is CASSVSSGNTEAFF. The CDR3 bases are TGTGCCAGCAGTGTGAGTTCGGGAAACACTGAAGCTTTCTTT. The chain has TRBV6-6 and TRBJ1-1; no reliable D call. Germline V CDR1 and CDR2: MNHNY, SVGAGI (reference sequence). Trimming shortened V by 5 bases and J by 2 bases, and 12 bases separated the two germline ends. CDR3 size: 14 residues.

The chain employs TRBV2 and TRBJ1-1; no clear D. Germline CDR1 and CDR2: SNHLY and FYNNEI. The CDR3 sequence is 13 residues long. Trimming took off 6 bases at V and 6 bases at J, with 14 bases between the two ends. The CDR3: CASRDSSSAEAFF. The CDR3 DNA sequence: TGTGCCAGCAGGGATTCCTCGAGCGCTGAAGCTTTCTTT.

V usage is TRBV5-6 and J usage is TRBJ2-7; TRBD1 agrees at 8 bases. The CDR3 runs 13 residues. Trimming at V came to 4 bases and at J to 9 bases, leaving 9 bases not matched to a gene. Germline V gene sequence: CDR1 SGHDT, CDR2 YYEEEE. The CDR3 here is CASSLGTGVGQYF. The CDR3 nucleotides read TGTGCCAGCAGCCTGGGGACAGGAGTGGGGCAGTACTTC.

The chain's CDR3 is CASKRAFF. CDR3 sequence (DNA): TGTGCCAGCAAACGGGCTTTCTTT. The rearrangement links TRBV2 to TRBJ1-1; unclear D gene. Germline CDR1 SNHLY, CDR2 FYNNEI. This CDR3 region has 8 residues. Deletions cut 7 bases from V and 11 bases from J, with 5 bases between.

V usage is TRBV5-4 and J usage is TRBJ1-2, with D possibly being TRBD1 (5 bases). The CDR3 totals 13 residues. The germline V gene encodes CDR1 SGHNT and CDR2 YYREEE (reference sequence). V shed 3 bases and J shed 2 bases, with 8 bases lying between them. CDR3 DNA: TGTGCCAGCAGCTCGGGGGACAACTATGGCTACACCTTC. This sequence encodes CASSSGDNYGYTF.

V and J are TRBV5-5 and TRBJ2-7; the match to TRBD2 covers 9 bases. The CDR3 is 14 residues long. CDR1 is SGHKS and CDR2 is YYEKEE in the germline V gene (reference sequence). J lost 1 base, V lost 2 bases, and 1 base had no gene match. CDR3 amino acids: CASSFSGRSYEQYF. Written as DNA, the CDR3 is TGTGCCAGCAGCTTCAGCGGGAGGTCCTACGAGCAGTACTTC.

The rearrangement uses TRBV2 and TRBJ2-3, with D perhaps TRBD2 (5 bases). The V gene lost 8 bases and the J gene lost 3 bases, with 15 bases spanning the gap. Looked up from germline, CDR1 is SNHLY and CDR2 is FYNNEI. This CDR3 is built from 14 residues. CDR3 DNA sequence: TGTGCCAGCGAGGGTCCTTTAAGGACAGATACGCAGTATTTT. Protein sequence: CASEGPLRTDTQYF.

The V call is TRBV30, the J call TRBJ2-2; D is perhaps TRBD1 (5 bases). Germline values: CDR1 GTSNPN, CDR2 SVGIG (reference sequence). CDR3 length equals 13 residues. The V end was cut by 1 base, the J end by 6 bases, with 9 bases between. The CDR3 sequence is CAWSAIGAGELFF. Written as DNA, the CDR3 is TGTGCCTGGAGTGCTATAGGGGCCGGGGAGCTGTTTTTT. Combining the CDR3 with reference TRBV30 and TRBJ2-2 gives the whole variable domain SQTIHQWPATLVQPVGSPLSLECTVEGTSNPNLYWYRQAAGRGLQLLFYSVGIGQISSEVPQNLSASRPQDRQFILSSKKLLLSDSGFYLCAWSAIGAGELFFGEGSRLTVL.

This chain links TRBV6-5 with TRBJ1-1; 8 bases line up with TRBD1. Germline CDR1 reads MNHEY; CDR2 reads SVGAGI. Trimming took 6 bases from V and 4 from J; bases not matched to a gene: 10. The CDR3 totals 15 residues. The chain's CDR3 is CASRYDRGRVTEAFF. CDR3 coding DNA: TGTGCCAGCAGGTACGACAGGGGACGGGTCACTGAAGCTTTCTTT.

The gene calls are TRBV10-3 and TRBJ1-1; 9 nucleotides agree with TRBD1. Looked up from germline, CDR1 is ENHRY and CDR2 is SYGVKD. J gave up 1 base and V 6 bases, and 3 bases lay outside the gene matches. The CDR3 length is 14 residues. The CDR3 DNA is TGTGCCATCAGCAGGACAGGGGCGAACACTGAAGCTTTCTTT. Its translation is CAISRTGANTEAFF.

The chain combines TRBV29-1 with TRBJ2-7, with a possible D match to TRBD2 (6 bases). CDR3 size: 13 residues. The V gene's germline CDR1 is SQVTM and CDR2 ANQGSEA. Between the trimmed V and J ends, which lost 3 bases and 6 bases, there was a span of 15 bases. The CDR3 DNA sequence: TGCAGCGTTGACACGGGGGTTGGGACCGAGCAGTACTTC. It specifies CSVDTGVGTEQYF.

This clone occurred many times. The rearrangement links TRBV4-2 to TRBJ2-7, with TRBD2 matching over 9 bases. Losses at the gene ends were 1 base for V and 5 bases for J; bases not matched to a gene: 12. Germline CDR1 and CDR2: LGHNA and YNFKEQ. CDR3 length: 17 residues. Here the CDR3 reads CASSQGVIGGGAHEQYF. The CDR3 DNA is TGTGCCAGCAGCCAAGGGGTCATCGGCGGGGGGGCCCACGAGCAGTACTTC.

J is TRBJ1-2 and V is TRBV5-6; 10 bases line up with TRBD1. Germline V gene data show CDR1 as SGHDT and CDR2 as YYEEEE. The ends lost 0 bases at V and 1 base at J; junction bases unmatched: 0. The CDR3 totals 15 residues. CDR3 region: CASSLGDRGNYGYTF. CDR3 coding DNA: TGTGCCAGCAGCTTGGGGGACAGGGGTAACTATGGCTACACCTTC.

The chain is built from TRBV4-2 and TRBJ1-5, with D uncertain. In germline, CDR1 is LGHNA, CDR2 YNFKEQ. The ends were cut back, 5 bases at V and 0 bases at J, with 11 bases in the middle. The CDR3 is made up of 15 amino acids. CDR3 region: CASSSIVNSNQPQHF. CDR3 coding DNA: TGTGCCAGCAGCTCGATAGTGAATAGCAATCAGCCCCAGCATTTT.

CDR3 sequence (DNA): TGTGCCAGCGGTCATTCCCTGGACAGGGGAGGCTACGAGCAGTACTTC. Protein: CASGHSLDRGGYEQYF. This sequence joins TRBV7-9 and TRBJ2-7; 9 positions agree with TRBD1. V lost 8 bases and J lost 3; bases outside the gene matches: 14. CDR1 and CDR2 (germline): SEHNR, FQNEAQ (reference sequence). The length of the CDR3 is 16 residues.

The CDR3, as DNA: TGTGCCAGCAGCCTCGAGCGGGCCGGGTCTTCCTACGAGCAGTACTTC. It translates to CASSLERAGSSYEQYF. This chain links TRBV14 with TRBJ2-7; weak D call: TRBD2 (6 bases). Germline V gives CDR1 SGHDN, CDR2 FVKESK. This CDR3 is built from 16 residues. V lost 4 bases and J lost 1, with 17 bases in between.

This rearrangement joins TRBV5-6 to TRBJ1-3; TRBD1 might be the D (6 bases). Germline CDR1 and CDR2: SGHDT and YYEEEE. V was pared by 1 base and J by 1 base, with 12 bases between. This CDR3 has 16 residues. CDR3 bases: TGTGCCAGCAGCTTGTCAGGGACATTTTCTGGAAACACCATATATTTT. Protein sequence: CASSLSGTFSGNTIYF.

The V and J genes are TRBV6-6 and TRBJ1-5; 12 bases are shared with TRBD1. Germline CDR1 MNHNY, CDR2 SVGAGI (reference sequence). The CDR3 totals 16 residues. With 2 bases clipped from V and 6 bases from J, the junction kept 5 bases outside the gene matches. This CDR3 is CASSYPGQGAGQPQHF. The DNA for the CDR3 is TGTGCCAGCAGTTACCCGGGACAGGGGGCAGGTCAGCCCCAGCATTTT.

In its sample, this clone was seen once. This rearrangement joins TRBV9 to TRBJ2-5, with 11 bases that match TRBD2. Germline CDR1 and CDR2: SGDLS and YYNGEE. Trimming removed 0 bases from V and 4 bases from J; junction bases left unmatched: 5. This CDR3 is built from 16 residues. CDR3 sequence: CASSVELAGARETQYF. The CDR3 nucleotides read TGTGCCAGCAGCGTAGAACTAGCGGGGGCTAGAGAGACCCAGTACTTC.

The chain employs TRBV4-3 and TRBJ2-2; 7 bases align to TRBD2. The V segment lost 0 bases and the J segment 2 bases; nucleotides outside the gene matches: 9. Germline CDR1 is LGHNA and CDR2 is YSLEER. The CDR3 contains 18 residues. The CDR3 DNA is TGCGCCAGCAGCCAAGATTTAGTGGCGGGAGTAAACACCGGGGAGCTGTTTTTT. As protein: CASSQDLVAGVNTGELFF.

The chain employs TRBV5-1 and TRBJ1-1; maybe TRBD1 (6 bases). Looked up from germline, CDR1 is SGHRS and CDR2 is YFSETQ. This CDR3 is built from 14 residues. Between the trimmed V and J ends, which lost 4 bases and 2 bases, there was a span of 12 bases. The CDR3 sequence: CASSPGTINTEAFF. CDR3 nucleotides: TGCGCCAGCAGCCCTGGGACAATAAACACTGAAGCTTTCTTT.

V gene TRBV27 combines with J gene TRBJ2-2, with 10 nucleotides matching TRBD2. V dropped 5 bases and J dropped 5; count of bases not matched to a gene: 20. In germline, CDR1 is MNHEY, CDR2 SMNVEV (reference sequence). The CDR3 is 20 amino acids. The CDR3 protein is CASSPPYQREGPGLTGELFF. The DNA of the CDR3 is TGTGCCAGCAGTCCCCCGTATCAGCGGGAGGGCCCAGGTTTGACCGGGGAGCTGTTTTTT.

The chain employs TRBV28 and TRBJ2-1; possibly TRBD1 for D (6 bases). Per germline, CDR1 MDHEN and CDR2 SYDVKM. This CDR3 region has 16 residues. Trimming stripped 2 bases from V and 9 bases from J, with 20 bases between. The CDR3 protein is CASSLSGWQGLSEQFF. CDR3 bases: TGTGCCAGCAGTTTAAGTGGCTGGCAGGGGCTGAGTGAGCAGTTCTTC.